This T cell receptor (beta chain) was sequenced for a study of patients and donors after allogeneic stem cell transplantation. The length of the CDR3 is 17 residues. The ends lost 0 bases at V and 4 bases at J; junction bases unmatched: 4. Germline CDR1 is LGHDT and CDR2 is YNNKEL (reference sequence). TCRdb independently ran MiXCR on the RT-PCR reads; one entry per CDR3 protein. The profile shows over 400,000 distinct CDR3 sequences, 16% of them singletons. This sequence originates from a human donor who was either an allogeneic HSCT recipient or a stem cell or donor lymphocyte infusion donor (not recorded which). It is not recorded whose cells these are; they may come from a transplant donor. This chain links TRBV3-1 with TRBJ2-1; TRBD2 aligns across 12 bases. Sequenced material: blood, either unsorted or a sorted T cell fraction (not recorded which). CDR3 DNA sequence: TGTGCCAGCAGCCAAGAACCCGGGACTAGCGGGTACAATGAGCAGTTCTTC. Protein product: CASSQEPGTSGYNEQFF.